This T cell receptor (beta chain) was identified during a study of blood T cell repertoires in COVID-19. In the study overall: PBMCs, B-cell-depleted T cells, or T cells provided the cDNA or gDNA that made up the material.

The V gene lost 3 bases and the J gene lost 4 bases, with 9 bases spanning the gap. Germline CDR1 SGHTA, CDR2 FQGNSA. This CDR3 contains 13 residues. Categorization into cohorts depended on clinical history that participants reported. What the recovered Cohort 3 donors had was two negative PCRs, clearance, or symptom resolution. TCRdb's copy holds only in-frame clones and misses some; the assay was immunoSEQ multiplex PCR. The data hold about 180,000 clones, with under 90% observed a single time. This TCR derives from a man aged 55 to 70 who had recovered from COVID-19. This rearrangement joins TRBV7-2 to TRBJ1-2, with D perhaps TRBD1 (6 bases). The sample comprised PBMCs or T cells enriched from blood (not recorded which). CDR3: CASSFTGTYGYTF. The CDR3, as DNA: TGTGCCAGCAGCTTCACAGGGACCTATGGCTACACCTTC.